What follows is one T cell receptor beta chain and its context. The antigen remains undetermined. The data stem from a study of OX40 agonist ivuxolimab in advanced cancers. Study details: Intravenous ivuxolimab was administered to patients every 2 weeks at 0.01 to 10 mg/kg. Males comprised 70% to 85% of the group, whose mean age was about 60 years (range roughly 23 to 90).

Prior autoimmune disease or systemic immunosuppression barred patients. This table comes from immunoSEQ multiplex PCR, and its TCRdb copy is limited to in-frame clones, with some not included. The sample consists of under 25,000 clones, around 82% of them appearing once. General study findings and limits: Determination of antigen specificity was not performed for the expanded peripheral T cells.

This CDR3 has 16 amino acids. In germline, CDR1 is MNHEY, CDR2 SMNVEV (reference sequence). Trimming at V came to 6 bases and at J to 5 bases, leaving 14 bases not matched to a gene. The TCR originated in an adult with an advanced solid tumor such as melanoma, head and neck, liver or kidney cancer. Sequenced material: CD4+ or CD8+ T cells sorted from blood, taken in a trial of the OX40 agonist ivuxolimab. The chain is built from TRBV27 and TRBJ1-1, with 8 bases identical to TRBD1. The CDR3 nucleotides are TGTGCCAGCAGGGTCCAGGGGGCGCGGAGGGCTACTGAAGCTTTCTTT. Its translation is CASRVQGARRATEAFF.